These 18 T cell receptor beta chains originate from one sample sequenced in a study of early T cells in non-severe SARS-CoV-2 infection. TCRdb redid the calling of the 5' RACE reads with MiXCR, one entry per CDR3 protein. The sample has about 98,000 distinct CDR3 sequences; 13% to 15% are singletons. Source material: whole blood. The receptor set was obtained from an adult who was a healthcare worker with PCR-confirmed SARS-CoV-2 infection or an uninfected control (not recorded which).

This clonotype was picked up a small number of times. The rearrangement links TRBV7-8 to TRBJ2-7; unclear D gene. V was shortened by 0 bases and J by 2 bases, with 8 bases between the two germline ends. The CDR3 consists of 14 residues. Germline values: CDR1 SGHVS, CDR2 FQNEAQ. The CDR3 coding sequence is TGTGCCAGCAGCTTAGCAGCTAGTGCCTACGAGCAGTACTTC. Amino acids: CASSLAASAYEQYF.

This clonotype was counted between two and nine times. The chain is built from TRBV25-1 and TRBJ1-2; 9 bases fit TRBD1. This CDR3 is 16 amino acids long. Losses at the gene ends were 5 bases for V and 1 base for J; bases not matched to a gene: 8. CDR1 is MGHDK, CDR2 SYGVNS, per germline. Here the CDR3 DNA reads TGTGCCAGCAGTCCGACAGGGGGTTACCATAACTATGGCTACACCTTC. Its translation is CASSPTGGYHNYGYTF.

V usage is TRBV12-3 or TRBV12-4 and J usage is TRBJ2-7, with 7 bases fitting TRBD2. V shed 6 bases, J shed 2 bases, and the junction held 4 bases outside the gene matches. CDR3 length: 13 residues. The DNA of the CDR3 is TGTGCCAGCAGCCCGGGAGGAACCTACGAGCAGTACTTC. This codes for CASSPGGTYEQYF.

This rearrangement joins TRBV6-5 to TRBJ2-1; 7 bases match TRBD1. V shed 6 bases and J 5 bases; nucleotides not matched to a gene: 13. The CDR3 length is 16 residues. Germline CDR1 and CDR2: MNHEY and SVGAGI. The CDR3 protein is CASRSLQGKLDNEQFF. The CDR3 region has the DNA TGTGCCAGCAGAAGCCTACAGGGGAAGCTGGACAATGAGCAGTTCTTC.

At least ten counts were recorded for this clonotype. This sequence joins TRBV29-1 and TRBJ2-7, with TRBD2 identical over 11 bases. Germline V CDR1 and CDR2: SQVTM, ANQGSEA. The CDR3 sequence is 13 residues long. V gave up 5 bases and J gave up 6 bases; unmatched junction bases: 6. CDR3 sequence (DNA): TGCAGCGTTTTCGGGACTAGCGGATCCGAGCAGTACTTC. It translates to CSVFGTSGSEQYF.

The J gene is TRBJ2-3, the V gene TRBV14, with TRBD1 matching 7 bases. Looked up from germline, CDR1 is SGHDN and CDR2 is FVKESK. The CDR3 contains 16 residues. Trimming removed 0 bases from V and 2 bases from J; junction bases left unmatched: 5. The CDR3 DNA sequence: TGTGCCAGCAGCCAAGAGGGGACAGAGTACACAGATACGCAGTATTTT. As protein: CASSQEGTEYTDTQYF.

This clonotype was observed many times. The chain links TRBV7-9 to TRBJ1-2; possible D gene TRBD1, 5 bases. Per the germline V gene, CDR1 is SEHNR and CDR2 is FQNEAQ (reference sequence). The CDR3 totals 15 residues. V was shortened by 7 bases and J by 0 bases, with 15 bases between the two germline ends. The CDR3 here is CASTLSTAANYGYTF. The CDR3 nucleotides read TGTGCCAGCACCCTCTCGACAGCAGCTAACTATGGCTACACCTTC.

The chain couples TRBV29-1 to TRBJ2-7; D is unresolved. Trimming removed 1 base from V and 2 bases from J, with 12 bases in between. This CDR3 spans 14 amino acids. Germline V gene sequence: CDR1 SQVTM, CDR2 ANQGSEA. The chain's CDR3 is CSVEGAASTYEQYF. In DNA form, the CDR3 reads TGCAGCGTTGAAGGGGCCGCGTCCACCTACGAGCAGTACTTC.

V is TRBV19 and J is TRBJ2-7; the D gene could be TRBD1 or TRBD2 (5 bases each). Trimming pared 4 bases from V and 3 bases from J, leaving 16 bases between. The germline gives CDR1 LNHDA, CDR2 SQIVND (reference sequence). The CDR3 is 15 amino acids. The CDR3 reads CASSTGTRGFYEQYF. CDR3 DNA sequence: TGTGCCAGTAGTACCGGGACCCGAGGGTTCTACGAGCAGTACTTC.

V gene TRBV6-5 combines with J gene TRBJ2-5; either TRBD1 or TRBD2 may supply D (5 bases each). Germline CDR1 MNHEY, CDR2 SVGAGI. CDR3 size: 16 residues. V lost 6 bases and J 5 bases, leaving 22 bases between the germline ends. The CDR3 nucleotides read TGTGCCAGCAGCGAGTCCCGGGACGCAATAAGGGAGACCCAGTACTTC. Residues: CASSESRDAIRETQYF.

This clonotype was picked up many times. This chain joins TRBV29-1 and TRBJ1-1; D might be TRBD1 (5 bases). Trimming removed 7 bases at V and 5 bases at J, with 17 bases between. The V gene's germline CDR1 is SQVTM and CDR2 ANQGSEA. CDR3 length equals 13 residues. Here the CDR3 DNA reads TGCAGCGCAGGGTTTTGGGGAAAGACTGAAGCTTTCTTT. This gives the protein CSAGFWGKTEAFF.

This clonotype has more than one count but fewer than ten. The gene calls are TRBV27 and TRBJ2-7, with a weak D call TRBD2 (6 bases). The V end was cut by 3 bases, the J end by 3 bases, with 12 bases between. The CDR3 is 14 residues long. Germline V gives CDR1 MNHEY, CDR2 SMNVEV (reference sequence). For the CDR3, the DNA is TGTGCCAGCAGTTTTTCCGCCGGGGGCTACGAGCAGTACTTC. As protein: CASSFSAGGYEQYF.

This chain links TRBV7-9 with TRBJ2-5; D unresolved. V was trimmed by 4 bases and J by 4 bases, leaving 19 bases between them. The CDR3 is 16 residues long. The germline gives CDR1 SEHNR, CDR2 FQNEAQ (reference sequence). The CDR3 DNA reads as TGTGCCAGCAGCTCCACCCGGGCCCTCGTGGGAGAGACCCAGTACTTC. Protein: CASSSTRALVGETQYF.

The V call is TRBV29-1, the J call TRBJ2-2, with D perhaps matching TRBD1 (5 bases). The V and J ends lost 6 bases and 2 bases respectively, with 7 bases between them. The CDR3 extends over 12 amino acids. Germline CDR1 and CDR2: SQVTM and ANQGSEA. CDR3 residues: CSVRGNTGELFF. The CDR3 bases are TGCAGCGTAAGGGGAAACACCGGGGAGCTGTTTTTT.

This clonotype was counted a few times. V and J are TRBV19 and TRBJ2-5; 8 bases agree with TRBD1. The germline CDR1 and CDR2 sequences are LNHDA and SQIVND (reference sequence). After removal of 5 bases from V and 4 bases from J, the junction contained 6 bases not matched to a gene. The CDR3 extends over 14 amino acids. The CDR3 region has the DNA TGTGCCAGTAGTCCGACAGGGGTTTCAGAGACCCAGTACTTC. Its translation: CASSPTGVSETQYF.

This clonotype was detected many times. The chain joins TRBV2 to TRBJ2-2; TRBD2 matches at 7 bases. This CDR3 is 18 amino acids long. Germline V gene sequence: CDR1 SNHLY, CDR2 FYNNEI. The V segment lost 4 bases and the J segment 7 bases; nucleotides outside the gene matches: 18. Written as DNA, the CDR3 is TGTGCCAGCAGTGGCCCTTTGGAGGGGCGGGAGCACGGCGGGGAGCTGTTTTTT. Translation gives CASSGPLEGREHGGELFF.

V usage is TRBV6-6 and J usage is TRBJ2-7; 7 bases line up with TRBD1. Germline values: CDR1 MNHNY, CDR2 SVGAGI (reference sequence). The CDR3 totals 13 residues. J was trimmed by 2 bases and V by 6 bases; bases with no gene match: 4. CDR3: CASRSGQPYEQYF. The CDR3 coding sequence is TGTGCCAGCAGGTCGGGACAGCCCTACGAGCAGTACTTC.

This clonotype showed up many times. The rearrangement uses TRBV5-1 and TRBJ2-1, with 8 nucleotides matching TRBD1. CDR1 is SGHRS, CDR2 YFSETQ, per germline. V dropped 0 bases and J dropped 4; count of bases not matched to a gene: 3. This CDR3 has 15 residues. This CDR3 is CASSLGQGAYNEQFF. The CDR3 DNA reads as TGCGCCAGCAGCTTGGGGCAGGGGGCTTACAATGAGCAGTTCTTC.